This TCR beta chain was observed in a study of blood T cell repertoires in COVID-19. Authors' analysis steps: Cell counts per sample came from amplifying reference gene primers. TCRdb's table, derived via immunoSEQ multiplex PCR, lists solely in-frame clones and lacks some. The V and J calls and the clone size are those of that table, but D and trimming were determined from the DNA. The table has tens of thousands of clones, around 88% seen once. Germline trimming cut 7 bases from V and 0 bases from J; bases unmatched to any gene: 2. This CDR3 spans 14 amino acids. From germline, CDR1 is MNHEY and CDR2 SVGAGI.

Sequences were obtained from peripheral blood. The V and J genes are TRBV6-5 and TRBJ2-2; TRBD1 agrees at 7 bases. The sequence derives from a man between 60 and 75 years old with acute or convalescent COVID-19. The CDR3 nucleotides read TGTGCCAGCAAAACAGGGGCGAACACCGGGGAGCTGTTTTTT. As protein: CASKTGANTGELFF.